This TCR beta chain was recorded in a study of vaccination effects on CD4 cells after COVID-19 (dated by TCRdb to between 2021 and 2023). Background for the entire study: Post-vaccine samples across the study were collected a median of 72 days after the second dose, with a range of 14 to 241. The full study included approximately nine COVID-19 convalescent patients and several SARS-CoV-2-naive healthy vaccine recipients. Cultures from other donors in the study were sequenced with the Oncomine TCR Beta short-read assay on an Illumina iSeq 100. The study compared SARS-CoV-2 spike-specific CD4+ TCR repertoires before and after mRNA vaccination in COVID-19 convalescent patients and infection-naive vaccine recipients. Paper-wide results and their limitations: Marked clonal contraction was observed in both infection-induced and vaccine-induced clones at late post-vaccination timepoints, consistent with waning T cell responses. In healthy vaccine recipients, vaccine-induced clones were almost all SARS-CoV-2 mono-reactive, with only 1 of 255 being cross-reactive with common cold coronaviruses. The study was limited by a small number of convalescent patients and lacked early post-infection timepoints.

Regarding this clone: Its antigen is still unknown. Within one base of it there is no much larger clone, and no base qualities were kept.

CDR1 and CDR2, per the germline V gene, are KGHSH and LQKENI. V and J lose 0 bases and 2 bases, and a span of 13 bases separates them. Reading from cysteine to phenylalanine, the CDR3 counts 17 amino acids. The entry retains the CDR3 DNA only, 51 bases that are in frame from base 1. Receptors were amplified or captured by the immunoSEQ multiplex PCR assay. DNA from the cultured, isolated CD4+ T cells was subjected to TCR beta CDR3 sequencing. In the authors' own workflow: Non-productive TCR sequences were discarded, and reads were trimmed to the CDR3 region, with only CDR3s of 7 or more amino acids retained. The MANAFEST web app was used to identify antigen-specific clonotypes by comparing expansion in peptide wells with expansion in reference cultures. To count as positive, a clone had to show expansion at FDR<0.05 compared with the reference and with all other wells, an odds ratio above 5, and a frequency above 0.1% in two replicate wells. Clonotypes significantly expanded in SARS-CoV-2 spike wells and in at least one common cold coronavirus spike condition were defined as cross-reactive. CDR3 similarity was assessed by Levenshtein distance using the stringdist R package, and unrooted trees were constructed with ape in R 3.6.1. Drawn from immuneACCESS, this table holds only the in-frame rearrangements with V and J called that TCRdb kept. Clones are partly lost; checked studies trace under half to an unresolved V gene and leave the rest unexplained. V, J and clone size derive from that table, while D and trimming were established from the DNA sequence. This sample gives 25,000 to 30,000 clones in total; about 73% of them show up just once. The top ten clones comprise 15% to 20% of the sample.

In the ViraFEST assay, PBMC were stimulated with viral peptide pools, and TCR sequencing was then used to find antigen-specific CD4+ T cell clonotypes based on their expansion. After 10 to 11 days of culture, CD4+ T cells were isolated with the EasySep CD4+ T cell isolation kit. Each participant received two doses of an mRNA SARS-CoV-2 vaccine, either BNT162b2 or mRNA-1273. Healthy vaccine recipients had no prior SARS-CoV-2 infection, confirmed by negative nucleocapsid antibodies before and after vaccination. Approximately 2 million PBMC per well were cultured with approximately 10 ug/ml peptides in IMDM containing 5% human AB serum, approximately 10 IU/ml IL-2 and gentamicin. Half of the culture medium was replaced with fresh IL-2-containing medium on days 3 and 7. Unless otherwise noted, each peptide stimulation condition was cultured in triplicate wells. PBMC were separated from whole blood using Ficoll-Paque Plus gradient centrifugation and were then either cryopreserved at -140C or used fresh. Overlapping peptide pools spanned the spike proteins of SARS-CoV-2 and the common cold coronaviruses HCoV-NL63, HCoV-OC43 and HCoV-229E. The QIAamp micro DNA kit was used to extract genomic DNA from the cultured CD4+ T cells.

The receptor was derived from a human donor who received a COVID-19 vaccine. This sequence uses TRBV18 and TRBJ2-2; TRBD1 could be the D gene, as 6 bases match. Here the sequenced sample was CD4+ T cells from PBMCs cultured with HCoV-OC43 spike peptides, taken after COVID-19 vaccination. According to the study, the label for this sample's cell subset or site signals: HCoV-OC43 spike overlapping peptide pool stimulation. The DNA sequence is TGTGCCAGCTCACCACCGATGGCACAGGGTAACACCGGGGAGCTGTTTTTT. Translated, it gives CASSPPMAQGNTGELFF.